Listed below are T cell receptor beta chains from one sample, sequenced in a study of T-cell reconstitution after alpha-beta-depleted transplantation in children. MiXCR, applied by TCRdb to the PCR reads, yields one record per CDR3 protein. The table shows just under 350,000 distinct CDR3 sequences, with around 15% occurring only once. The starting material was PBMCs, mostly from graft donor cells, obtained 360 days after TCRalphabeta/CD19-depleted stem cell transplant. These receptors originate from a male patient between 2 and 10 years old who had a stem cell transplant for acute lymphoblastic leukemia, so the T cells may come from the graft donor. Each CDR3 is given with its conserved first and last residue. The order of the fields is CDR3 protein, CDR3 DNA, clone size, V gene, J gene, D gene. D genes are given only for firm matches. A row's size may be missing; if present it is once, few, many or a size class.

CDR3aa: CSVARGETQYF
CDR3nt: TGCAGCGTGGCGAGGGGAGAGACCCAGTACTTC
abundance: many
v_gene: TRBV29-1
j_gene: TRBJ2-5
d_gene: -

CDR3aa: CASRKREGPGEQFF
CDR3nt: TGTGCCAGCAGGAAGCGGGAGGGCCCGGGTGAGCAGTTCTTC
abundance: few
v_gene: TRBV9
j_gene: TRBJ2-1
d_gene: TRBD2

CDR3aa: CAISGEIRDTQYF
CDR3nt: TGTGCCATCAGTGGAGAGATCAGGGATACGCAGTATTTT
abundance: many
v_gene: TRBV10-3
j_gene: TRBJ2-3
d_gene: -

CDR3aa: CASSPDTASYEQYF
CDR3nt: TGTGCCAGCAGCCCCGACACGGCATCCTACGAGCAGTACTTC
abundance: -
v_gene: TRBV7-2
j_gene: TRBJ2-7
d_gene: -

CDR3aa: CAISEVRVETQYF
CDR3nt: TGTGCCATCAGTGAGGTTCGAGTGGAGACCCAGTACTTC
abundance: -
v_gene: TRBV10-3
j_gene: TRBJ2-5
d_gene: -

CDR3aa: CASSRLAGRRGNEQFF
CDR3nt: TGTGCCAGCAGTCGACTAGCGGGCCGCCGGGGCAATGAGCAGTTCTTC
abundance: -
v_gene: TRBV12-3/TRBV12-4
j_gene: TRBJ2-1
d_gene: TRBD2

CDR3aa: CSATAGQGFNEQFF
CDR3nt: TGCAGTGCTACTGCGGGACAGGGATTCAATGAGCAGTTCTTC
abundance: -
v_gene: TRBV20-1
j_gene: TRBJ2-1
d_gene: TRBD1

CDR3aa: CASSSDRGQGYTF
CDR3nt: TGTGCTAGCAGCTCGGACAGGGGGCAAGGCTACACCTTC
abundance: few
v_gene: TRBV7-7
j_gene: TRBJ1-2
d_gene: TRBD1

CDR3aa: CASSPKQGAFNSPLHF
CDR3nt: TGTGCCAGCAGCCCAAAACAGGGGGCGTTTAATTCACCCCTCCACTTT
abundance: many
v_gene: TRBV3-1
j_gene: TRBJ1-6
d_gene: TRBD1

CDR3aa: CASSQVWGTDTQYF
CDR3nt: TGCGCCAGCAGCCAAGTCTGGGGGACAGATACGCAGTATTTT
abundance: -
v_gene: TRBV4-3
j_gene: TRBJ2-3
d_gene: -

CDR3aa: CASSFDLGSQMETQYF
CDR3nt: TGTGCCAGCAGTTTTGACCTGGGCAGTCAAATGGAGACCCAGTACTTC
abundance: many
v_gene: TRBV12-3/TRBV12-4
j_gene: TRBJ2-5
d_gene: -

CDR3aa: CASSFGELAGGYEQYF
CDR3nt: TGTGCCAGCAGTTTCGGGGAACTAGCGGGAGGTTACGAGCAGTACTTC
abundance: -
v_gene: TRBV28
j_gene: TRBJ2-7
d_gene: TRBD2

CDR3aa: CASSLPLWGSSYEQYF
CDR3nt: TGTGCCAGCAGTTTGCCCCTATGGGGGTCCTCCTACGAGCAGTACTTC
abundance: -
v_gene: TRBV28
j_gene: TRBJ2-7
d_gene: -

CDR3aa: CASSVRTSGRVRYEQYF
CDR3nt: TGCGCCAGCAGCGTCCGGACTAGCGGGAGAGTAAGGTACGAGCAGTACTTC
abundance: few
v_gene: TRBV4-3
j_gene: TRBJ2-7
d_gene: TRBD2

CDR3aa: CASSLVSAGGPGTDTQYF
CDR3nt: TGTGCCAGCAGCTTAGTTTCAGCGGGAGGGCCGGGGACAGATACGCAGTATTTT
abundance: few
v_gene: TRBV7-6
j_gene: TRBJ2-3
d_gene: TRBD2

CDR3aa: CASSQERGVIWGNTGELFF
CDR3nt: TGCGCCAGCAGCCAAGAGAGAGGAGTAATTTGGGGCAACACCGGGGAGCTGTTTTTT
abundance: few
v_gene: TRBV4-3
j_gene: TRBJ2-2
d_gene: -

CDR3aa: CSVEGRGLGEFSYNEQFF
CDR3nt: TGCAGCGTTGAGGGCAGGGGGTTGGGGGAGTTTTCCTACAATGAGCAGTTCTTC
abundance: few
v_gene: TRBV29-1
j_gene: TRBJ2-1
d_gene: TRBD1

CDR3aa: CASSQDGATSTDTQYF
CDR3nt: TGCGCCAGCAGCCAAGATGGAGCGACTAGCACAGATACGCAGTATTTT
abundance: few
v_gene: TRBV4-3
j_gene: TRBJ2-3
d_gene: -

CDR3aa: CAGSVGATYNEQFF
CDR3nt: TGTGCCGGTTCGGTGGGCGCGACCTACAATGAGCAGTTCTTC
abundance: -
v_gene: TRBV28
j_gene: TRBJ2-1
d_gene: -

CDR3aa: CSVEDRTSGTLREQYF
CDR3nt: TGCAGCGTTGAAGATCGGACTAGCGGGACCTTACGGGAGCAGTACTTC
abundance: -
v_gene: TRBV29-1
j_gene: TRBJ2-7
d_gene: TRBD2

CDR3aa: CASIRRPRTMNTEAFF
CDR3nt: TGTGCCAGCATTCGAAGGCCCAGGACAATGAACACTGAAGCTTTCTTT
abundance: -
v_gene: TRBV2
j_gene: TRBJ1-1
d_gene: -

CDR3aa: CANKPTTGGAGLASYNEQFF
CDR3nt: TGTGCCAACAAGCCCACGACAGGGGGAGCCGGACTAGCGTCATACAATGAGCAGTTCTTC
abundance: -
v_gene: TRBV2
j_gene: TRBJ2-1
d_gene: -

CDR3aa: CASSLRRYEQYF
CDR3nt: TGTGCCAGCAGCCTCCGGCGGTACGAGCAGTACTTC
abundance: many
v_gene: TRBV7-2
j_gene: TRBJ2-7
d_gene: -

CDR3aa: CASSQSLQGGYEQYF
CDR3nt: TGCGCCAGCAGCCAAAGCCTACAGGGGGGGTACGAGCAGTACTTC
abundance: -
v_gene: TRBV4-3
j_gene: TRBJ2-7
d_gene: -

CDR3aa: CAWNRLTTDTQYF
CDR3nt: TGTGCCTGGAACCGCCTGACCACAGATACGCAGTATTTT
abundance: -
v_gene: TRBV30
j_gene: TRBJ2-3
d_gene: -

CDR3aa: CATSGDNTGELFF
CDR3nt: TGTGCCACCAGCGGGGACAACACCGGGGAGCTGTTTTTT
abundance: many
v_gene: TRBV15
j_gene: TRBJ2-2
d_gene: -

CDR3aa: CSATSGASSYEQYF
CDR3nt: TGCAGTGCTACCAGCGGGGCCAGCTCCTACGAGCAGTACTTC
abundance: few
v_gene: TRBV20-1
j_gene: TRBJ2-7
d_gene: TRBD2

CDR3aa: CSAQPHIGTDTQYF
CDR3nt: TGCAGTGCCCAGCCCCATATAGGCACAGATACGCAGTATTTT
abundance: -
v_gene: TRBV20-1
j_gene: TRBJ2-3
d_gene: -

CDR3aa: CASIGTNSYEQYF
CDR3nt: TGTGCCAGCATAGGGACGAACTCCTACGAGCAGTACTTC
abundance: few
v_gene: TRBV6-2/TRBV6-3
j_gene: TRBJ2-7
d_gene: -

CDR3aa: CASSPLSDPFVGEQYF
CDR3nt: TGTGCCAGCAGCCCTCTCAGTGACCCGTTCGTGGGTGAGCAGTACTTC
abundance: many
v_gene: TRBV9
j_gene: TRBJ2-7
d_gene: -

CDR3aa: CAITPKIGLLDEQFF
CDR3nt: TGTGCCATCACCCCTAAGATAGGCCTTTTGGATGAGCAGTTCTTC
abundance: few
v_gene: TRBV10-3
j_gene: TRBJ2-1
d_gene: -

CDR3aa: CASSYSSRDPKNIQYF
CDR3nt: TGTGCCAGCAGTTACTCAAGCCGGGACCCTAAAAACATTCAGTACTTC
abundance: -
v_gene: TRBV6-2/TRBV6-3
j_gene: TRBJ2-4
d_gene: -

CDR3aa: CASSRILGGSYEQYF
CDR3nt: TGCGCCAGCAGCCGTATTCTCGGTGGCTCCTACGAGCAGTACTTC
abundance: -
v_gene: TRBV4-1
j_gene: TRBJ2-7
d_gene: -

CDR3aa: CASSQDVGSFIEQFF
CDR3nt: TGTGCCAGCAGCCAAGATGTCGGGAGTTTCATCGAGCAGTTCTTC
abundance: -
v_gene: TRBV14
j_gene: TRBJ2-1
d_gene: -

CDR3aa: CSVEVAGRVEQYF
CDR3nt: TGCAGCGTTGAAGTCGCAGGACGGGTCGAGCAGTACTTC
abundance: -
v_gene: TRBV29-1
j_gene: TRBJ2-7
d_gene: -

CDR3aa: CASSAQENQPQHF
CDR3nt: TGTGCCAGCAGCGCGCAGGAGAATCAGCCCCAGCATTTT
abundance: -
v_gene: TRBV7-9
j_gene: TRBJ1-5
d_gene: -

CDR3aa: CASSSPTGSYEQYF
CDR3nt: TGTGCCAGCAGTTCCCCGACAGGGAGCTACGAGCAGTACTTC
abundance: -
v_gene: TRBV27
j_gene: TRBJ2-7
d_gene: TRBD1

CDR3aa: CASSLQGNEKLFF
CDR3nt: TGTGCCAGCAGTCTACAGGGGAATGAAAAACTGTTTTTT
abundance: -
v_gene: TRBV25-1
j_gene: TRBJ1-4
d_gene: TRBD1

CDR3aa: CASSLTGKGVGYTF
CDR3nt: TGTGCCAGCAGTTTAACGGGAAAAGGAGTCGGCTACACCTTC
abundance: -
v_gene: TRBV28
j_gene: TRBJ1-2
d_gene: -

CDR3aa: CASSLPRSWGTEAFF
CDR3nt: TGTGCCAGCAGCTTACCGAGATCCTGGGGCACTGAAGCTTTCTTT
abundance: -
v_gene: TRBV7-8
j_gene: TRBJ1-1
d_gene: -

CDR3aa: CASSPRTGDTDTQYF
CDR3nt: TGTGCCAGCAGCCCGAGGACAGGGGACACAGATACGCAGTATTTT
abundance: -
v_gene: TRBV7-9
j_gene: TRBJ2-3
d_gene: TRBD1

CDR3aa: CASSLKVNTEAFF
CDR3nt: TGTGCCAGCAGTTTAAAAGTGAACACTGAAGCTTTCTTT
abundance: many
v_gene: TRBV12-3/TRBV12-4
j_gene: TRBJ1-1
d_gene: -

CDR3aa: CASSPPGRGQPQHF
CDR3nt: TGTGCCAGCAGTCCCCCTGGCCGCGGGCAGCCCCAGCATTTT
abundance: few
v_gene: TRBV12-3/TRBV12-4
j_gene: TRBJ1-5
d_gene: -

CDR3aa: CSVDWLRYNEQFF
CDR3nt: TGCAGCGTTGACTGGTTGCGTTACAATGAGCAGTTCTTC
abundance: -
v_gene: TRBV29-1
j_gene: TRBJ2-1
d_gene: -

CDR3aa: CASSQDPGSGPGPQYF
CDR3nt: TGTGCCAGCAGCCAAGATCCGGGAAGCGGTCCGGGCCCCCAGTACTTC
abundance: -
v_gene: TRBV3-1
j_gene: TRBJ2-5
d_gene: -

CDR3aa: CASSPQGRGTRETQYF
CDR3nt: TGTGCCAGCTCACCACAAGGGAGAGGCACACGAGAGACCCAGTACTTC
abundance: few
v_gene: TRBV18
j_gene: TRBJ2-5
d_gene: -